In its sample, the clone carrying this T cell receptor beta chain was seen a few times. Its antigen remains unidentified. The data belong to a study of T-cell reconstitution after alpha-beta-depleted transplantation in children. Findings of the study overall: There were some patients whose high TCRbeta diversity at day 60 came from surviving recipient T cells and thymic progenitors. T-cell counts and diversity were attributed mostly to newly produced T cells one year after transplant. Roughly two months post-transplant, alpha-beta T cells reportedly originated from several hundred graft clones that had expanded.

For TCRbeta, the library was prepared with unique molecular identifiers. In TCRdb, the PCR reads were re-called with MiXCR into one record per CDR3 protein. The table lists 600,000 to 700,000 distinct CDR3 sequences, approximately 14% of them singletons, with 0.79% in the top ten. This CDR3 contains 13 residues. The germline V and J ends were trimmed by 0 bases and 2 bases, with 8 bases remaining between them. Germline V gene data show CDR1 as DFQATT and CDR2 as SNEGSKA (reference sequence). The source of this sequence is a girl aged 2 to 10 with congenital amegakaryocytic thrombocytopenia, due to receive a stem cell transplant. Sequencing was performed on PBMCs, taken before TCRalphabeta/CD19-depleted stem cell transplant. The V and J genes are TRBV20-1 and TRBJ2-7; perhaps TRBD2 as D (6 bases). The CDR3 nucleotides are TGCAGTGCTAGAGAGACTAGAACCTACGAGCAGTACTTC. Translating gives CSARETRTYEQYF.